This section outlines one T cell receptor beta chain sequence together with its context. This sample stems from a study of T cell changes during pregnancy in multiple sclerosis. V was cut by 5 bases and J by 1 base, with 11 bases left in between. The CDR3 loop spans 14 amino acids. Looked up from germline, CDR1 is LGHNA and CDR2 is YSLEER. Sequenced by immunoSEQ multiplex PCR; TCRdb stores in-frame clones only, minus some. The sample lists 60,000 to 95,000 clones; 75% to 95% were seen once. The source was CD4+ T cells from peripheral blood mononuclear cells, collected before pregnancy. V usage is TRBV4-3 and J usage is TRBJ1-1, with D maybe TRBD1 (5 bases). The source is a female donor with multiple sclerosis, enrolled in a pregnancy study. The CDR3 is CASSGQGRNTEAFF. The CDR3 DNA follows: TGCGCCAGCAGCGGGCAGGGAAGGAACACTGAAGCTTTCTTT.